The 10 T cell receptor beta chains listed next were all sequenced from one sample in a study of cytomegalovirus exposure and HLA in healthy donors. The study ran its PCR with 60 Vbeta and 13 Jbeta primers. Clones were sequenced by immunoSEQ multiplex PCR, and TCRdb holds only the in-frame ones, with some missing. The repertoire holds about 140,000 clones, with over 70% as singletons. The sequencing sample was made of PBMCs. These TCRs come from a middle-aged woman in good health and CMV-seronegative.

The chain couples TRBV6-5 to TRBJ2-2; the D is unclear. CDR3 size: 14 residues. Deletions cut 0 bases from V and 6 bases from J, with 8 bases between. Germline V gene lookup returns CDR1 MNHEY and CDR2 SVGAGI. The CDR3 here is CASSYSRLAGELFF. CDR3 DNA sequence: TGTGCCAGCAGTTACTCGCGGCTGGCCGGGGAGCTGTTTTTT.

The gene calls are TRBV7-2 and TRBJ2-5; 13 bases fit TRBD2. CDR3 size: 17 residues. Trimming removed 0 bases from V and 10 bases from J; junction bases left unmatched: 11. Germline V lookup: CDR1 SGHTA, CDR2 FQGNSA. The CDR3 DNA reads TGTGCCAGCAGCTTAGCACCAATACTAGCGGGGGGGCCCGACCAGTACTTC. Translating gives CASSLAPILAGGPDQYF.

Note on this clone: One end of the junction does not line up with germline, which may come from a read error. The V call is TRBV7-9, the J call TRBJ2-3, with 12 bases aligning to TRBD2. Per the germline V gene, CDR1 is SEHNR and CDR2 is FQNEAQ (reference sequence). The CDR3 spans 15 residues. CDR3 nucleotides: TGTTCCAGCAGCTTCGGACTAGCGGGAACAGATACGCAGTATTTT. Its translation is CSSSFGLAGTDTQYF.

CDR3: CASSLVVRGIGEQFF. The CDR3, as DNA: TGTGCCAGCAGCTTAGTTGTCCGGGGGATCGGGGAGCAGTTCTTC. The chain uses TRBV7-6 and TRBJ2-1; TRBD2 is a possible D gene (6 bases). Germline CDR1 SGHVS, CDR2 FNYEAQ. The CDR3 totals 15 residues. The V end lost 1 base, the J end lost 10 bases, and 17 bases lay between the germline ends.

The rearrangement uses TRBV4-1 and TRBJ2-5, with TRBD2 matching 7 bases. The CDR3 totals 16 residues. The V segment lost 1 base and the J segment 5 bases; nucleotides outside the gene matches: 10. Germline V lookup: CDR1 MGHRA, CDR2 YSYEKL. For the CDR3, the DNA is TGCGCCAGCAGCCAAGGTGGGAGGGCCAATCGGGAGACCCAGTACTTC. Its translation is CASSQGGRANRETQYF.

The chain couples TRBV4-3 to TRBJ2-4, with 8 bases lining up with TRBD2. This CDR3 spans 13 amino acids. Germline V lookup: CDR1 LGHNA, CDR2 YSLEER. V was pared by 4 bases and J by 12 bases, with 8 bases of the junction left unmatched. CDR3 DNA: TGCGCCAGCAGCCTAGCGGGGTCCGTCAGTCAGTACTTC. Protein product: CASSLAGSVSQYF.

The CDR3 DNA sequence: TGTGCCACCCCGGGACAGGGGAAATATGGCTACACCTTC. This codes for CATPGQGKYGYTF. The chain uses TRBV28 and TRBJ1-2; 10 bases line up with TRBD1. Germline CDR1 MDHEN, CDR2 SYDVKM. V was clipped by 10 bases and J by 5 bases; unmatched bases: 7. This CDR3 contains 13 residues.

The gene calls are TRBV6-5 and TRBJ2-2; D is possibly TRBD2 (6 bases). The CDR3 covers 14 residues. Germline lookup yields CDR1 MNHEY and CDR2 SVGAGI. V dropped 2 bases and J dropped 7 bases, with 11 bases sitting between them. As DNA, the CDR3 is TGTGCCAGCAGTTACCGCTCGGAGGGCGGGGAGCTGTTTTTT. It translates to CASSYRSEGGELFF.

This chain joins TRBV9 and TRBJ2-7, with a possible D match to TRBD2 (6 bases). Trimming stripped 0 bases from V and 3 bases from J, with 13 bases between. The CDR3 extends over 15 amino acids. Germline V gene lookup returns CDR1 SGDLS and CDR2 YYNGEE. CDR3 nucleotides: TGTGCCAGCAGCGTAGAGGACGGGAGCCTCTACGAGCAGTACTTC. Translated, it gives CASSVEDGSLYEQYF.

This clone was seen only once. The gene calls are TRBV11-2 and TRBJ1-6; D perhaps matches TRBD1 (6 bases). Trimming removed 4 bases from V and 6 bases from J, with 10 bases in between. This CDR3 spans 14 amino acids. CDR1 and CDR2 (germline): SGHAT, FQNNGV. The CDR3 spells CASSSDRINSPLHF. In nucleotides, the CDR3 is TGTGCCAGCAGCTCCGACAGGATTAATTCACCCCTCCACTTT.